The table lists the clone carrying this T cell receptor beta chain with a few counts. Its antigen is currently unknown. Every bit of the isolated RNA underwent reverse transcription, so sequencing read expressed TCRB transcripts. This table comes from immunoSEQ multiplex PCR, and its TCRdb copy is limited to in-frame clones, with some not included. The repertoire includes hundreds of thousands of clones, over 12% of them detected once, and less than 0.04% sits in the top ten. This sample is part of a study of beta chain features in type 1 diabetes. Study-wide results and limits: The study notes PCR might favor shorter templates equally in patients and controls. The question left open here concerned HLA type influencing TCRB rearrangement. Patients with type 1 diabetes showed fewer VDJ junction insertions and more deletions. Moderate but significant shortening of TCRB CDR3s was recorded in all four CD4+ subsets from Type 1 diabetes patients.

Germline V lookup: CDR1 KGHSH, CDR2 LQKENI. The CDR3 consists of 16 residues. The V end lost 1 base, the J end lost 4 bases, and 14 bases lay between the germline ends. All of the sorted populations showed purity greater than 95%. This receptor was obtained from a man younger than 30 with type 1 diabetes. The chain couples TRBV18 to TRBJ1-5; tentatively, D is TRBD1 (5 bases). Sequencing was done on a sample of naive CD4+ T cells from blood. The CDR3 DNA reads TGTGCCAGCTCACCACGGGATAGACAGTTAAATCAGCCCCAGCATTTT. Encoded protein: CASSPRDRQLNQPQHF.